This T cell receptor beta chain was captured by sequencing in a study of OX40 agonist ivuxolimab in advanced cancers. About the investigation overall: Ivuxolimab was a fully human IgG2 agonistic monoclonal antibody targeting the costimulatory receptor OX40 (CD134). Intravenous ivuxolimab was administered to patients every 2 weeks at six dose levels: 0.01, 0.1, 0.3, 1.5, 3 and 10 mg/kg. Of the approximately 50 dose-escalation patients, hepatocellular carcinoma was present in around 20, melanoma in around 15, renal cell carcinoma in 9 and head and neck cancer in 9. The dose-escalation cohort was roughly 83% male with a mean age of approximately 60 years, ranging from roughly 23 to 79. Prior anti-PD-1, anti-PD-L1 or anti-CTLA-4 therapy was permitted, and 35% to 40% of dose-escalation patients had received checkpoint inhibitors. Partial responses occurred in three dose-escalation patients: two with cutaneous melanoma and one with hepatocellular carcinoma. The purpose of peripheral TCRbeta sequencing was to test whether ivuxolimab changed TCR sequence diversity and led to clonal T-cell expansion. The monotherapy dose-escalation portion (N = 52 patients) of the phase I ivuxolimab trial is reported in the paper.

About this clone itself: Its antigen remains unidentified. Per-nucleotide qualities are absent, and no much larger clonotype sits a single base away.

General study outcomes and caveats: Partial responders in the 0.1-3.0 mg/kg groups had among the lowest normalized peripheral clonal expansion, especially among CD8+ T cells. Low levels of normalized T-cell clonal expansion were also seen in some nonresponding patients. On average, CD8+ T cells showed more expanded clones than CD4+ T cells after ivuxolimab. Clonal expansion of both CD4+ and CD8+ blood T cells was observed from baseline to week 6 at doses 0.1 to 3.0 mg/kg. The antigen specificity of the clonally expanded peripheral T cells was not determined.

Patients with autoimmune disease history or receiving systemic immunosuppression were excluded from the trial. Peripheral blood for TCR sequencing was drawn from every dose cohort at baseline, at cycle 4 day 1 and at cycle 7 day 1. The samples were drawn from a first-in-human, open-label, multicenter phase I dose-escalation trial of ivuxolimab. The trial enrolled adults with locally advanced or metastatic head and neck squamous cell, hepatocellular, melanoma or renal cell carcinoma. Before TCR sequencing, CD4+ T cells and CD8+ T cells from peripheral blood were sorted into separate populations. For sequencing of the TCRbeta CDR3 region, genomic DNA was extracted from the sorted cells. The immunoSEQ Assay was used to sequence the TCRbeta CDR3 regions. As stored in TCRdb, this immuneACCESS dataset retains in-frame rearrangements with V and J assigned. A fraction of the clones does not appear; measured against another copy, unresolved V genes explain less than half of the discrepancy, and the remainder lacks a known reason. This sample lists over 40,000 clones; around 80% were detected once. 5% to 6% of the sample goes to the ten largest clones.

The CDR3 sequence holds 19 residues, the cysteine and phenylalanine included. Just CDR3 DNA is preserved here, 57 bases in frame from base 1. The germline V gene gives CDR1 as LGHNA and CDR2 as YSLEER. Ends trimmed: V by 1 base, J by 1 base; bases unmatched to a gene: 8. The source is an adult with an advanced solid tumor such as melanoma, head and neck, liver or kidney cancer. The chain links TRBV4-3 with TRBJ2-5; 14 bases in between match TRBD2. Material: CD4+ or CD8+ T cells sorted from blood, obtained in a trial of the OX40 agonist ivuxolimab. DNA sequence: TGCGCCAGCAGCCAAGGGGCGACTAGCGGGAGGGCCCGCCAAGAGACCCAGTACTTC. Its product reads: CASSQGATSGRARQETQYF.